This TCR beta chain was recovered during a study of cytomegalovirus exposure and HLA in healthy donors. Study-level points and caveats: Immune exposure information available was restricted to CMV serostatus.

CDR3 length: 15 amino acids. V dropped 7 bases and J dropped 0 bases, with 13 bases sitting between them. Germline CDR1 SGHNT, CDR2 YENEEA. The study ran its PCR with 60 Vbeta and 13 Jbeta primers. Produced via immunoSEQ multiplex PCR; TCRdb's table is partial and in-frame only. The sample lists approximately 200,000 clones; around 79% were seen once. This clone was counted between two and nine times. Its specificity is not known. The material sequenced was PBMCs. The chain joins TRBV11-3 to TRBJ1-3; D might be TRBD1 (5 bases). The TCR was taken from a man aged 18-30 years in good health and CMV-seronegative. The CDR3 DNA sequence: TGTGCCAGCAAACAAACAGGTTTCTCTGGAAACACCATATATTTT. The encoded protein is CASKQTGFSGNTIYF.